What follows are 11 T cell receptor beta chains derived from one specimen sequenced in a study of blood T cell repertoires in COVID-19. The method was immunoSEQ multiplex PCR; TCRdb's version includes in-frame clones alone and lacks a portion of them. The table shows more than 85,000 clones, with 85% occurring only once. The sample was peripheral blood. The receptors shown here come from a man in his fifties or sixties with acute or convalescent COVID-19.

The chain carries TRBV10-3 and TRBJ1-6, with TRBD1 identical over 7 bases. Germline V CDR1 and CDR2: ENHRY, SYGVKD. V gave up 8 bases and J gave up 7 bases; unmatched junction bases: 2. This CDR3 spans 12 amino acids. DNA of the CDR3: TGTGCCATCGGGGGACAGAATTCACCCCTCCACTTT. It is translated as CAIGGQNSPLHF.

This chain joins TRBV7-9 and TRBJ1-2; D remains ambiguous. Germline assignment: CDR1 SEHNR and CDR2 FQNEAQ (reference sequence). This CDR3 has 14 amino acids. Trimming left V 0 bases short and J 5 bases short, with 10 bases between. The CDR3 DNA reads as TGTGCCAGCAGCTTAGCCCAAGCTCCGTATGGCTACACCTTC. This translates into CASSLAQAPYGYTF.

V and J are TRBV25-1 and TRBJ1-4; D perhaps matches TRBD1 (5 bases). Trimming shortened V by 3 bases and J by 0 bases, and 11 bases separated the two germline ends. The CDR3 spans 16 residues. Germline V CDR1 and CDR2: MGHDK, SYGVNS. This CDR3 reads CASSDGTLSTNEKLFF. DNA of the CDR3: TGTGCCAGCAGTGATGGGACTCTCTCAACTAATGAAAAACTGTTTTTT.

This chain uses TRBV14 with TRBJ2-3; tentatively, D is TRBD1 (6 bases). This CDR3 is built from 14 residues. The germline V and J ends were trimmed by 4 bases and 4 bases, with 12 bases remaining between them. The germline V gene encodes CDR1 SGHDN and CDR2 FVKESK. DNA of the CDR3: TGTGCCAGCAGCCTTACAGGGTTCGCAGATACGCAGTATTTT. It yields the protein CASSLTGFADTQYF. Drawing the rest from reference TRBV14 and TRBJ2-3, the complete variable domain is EAGVTQFPSHSVIEKGQTVTLRCDPISGHDNLYWYRRVMGKEIKFLLHFVKESKQDESGMPNNRFLAERTGGTYSTLKVQPAELEDSGVYFCASSLTGFADTQYFGPGTRLTVL.

The CDR3 loop reads CATLTPNTGELFF. The CDR3 DNA is TGTGCCACCCTAACCCCGAACACCGGGGAGCTGTTTTTT. The gene calls are TRBV12-3 or TRBV12-4 and TRBJ2-2, with no clear D. Trimming removed 10 bases from V and 0 bases from J, with 9 bases in between. This CDR3 has 13 residues.

The chain combines TRBV5-1 with TRBJ2-2, with D perhaps matching TRBD1 (5 bases). CDR1 is SGHRS, CDR2 YFSETQ, per germline. The CDR3 length is 14 residues. Trimming removed 9 bases from V and 2 bases from J, with 14 bases in between. The CDR3 loop reads CATTDRSNTGELFF. The CDR3, as DNA: TGCGCCACCACCGACAGAAGCAACACCGGGGAGCTGTTTTTT.

The V call is TRBV9, the J call TRBJ2-5, with TRBD2 matching 7 bases. Trimming removed 0 bases from V and 1 base from J; junction bases left unmatched: 3. This CDR3 contains 15 residues. From germline, CDR1 is SGDLS and CDR2 YYNGEE. The CDR3 region has the DNA TGTGCCAGCAGCGTAGCGTCTAGCGGCCAAGAGACCCAGTACTTC. Encoded protein: CASSVASSGQETQYF.

This chain links TRBV28 with TRBJ2-7; 11 bases are shared with TRBD2. Germline V CDR1 and CDR2: MDHEN, SYDVKM. V was clipped by 1 base and J by 3 bases; unmatched bases: 8. This CDR3 has 17 residues. In DNA form, the CDR3 reads TGTGCCAGCAGTTTATTTATGGGACTAGCGGAAAACTACGAGCAGTACTTC. It encodes CASSLFMGLAENYEQYF.

In its sample, this clone was seen a few times. The V and J genes are TRBV4-1 and TRBJ1-3; no definite D call. Germline V lookup: CDR1 MGHRA, CDR2 YSYEKL. The CDR3 is 15 residues long. V lost 2 bases, J lost 4 bases, and 12 bases lay in between. CDR3 residues: CASSQLNSQGNTIYF. The CDR3 coding sequence is TGCGCCAGCAGCCAATTAAACAGCCAAGGAAACACCATATATTTT.

The CDR3 here is CASSLAGIAKNIQYF. For the CDR3, the DNA is TGTGCCAGCAGTCTAGCGGGAATAGCCAAAAACATTCAGTACTTC. This chain joins TRBV28 and TRBJ2-4, with 9 bases matching TRBD2. Germline CDR1 MDHEN, CDR2 SYDVKM. There are 15 residues in the CDR3. Unmatched junction bases numbered 2, after V lost 5 bases and J lost 0 bases.

The rearrangement links TRBV2 to TRBJ1-1, with D uncertain. Trimming pared 4 bases from V and 1 base from J, leaving 7 bases between. The V gene's germline CDR1 is SNHLY and CDR2 FYNNEI. The CDR3 runs to 13 residues. The CDR3 reads CASSGQSNTEAFF. The CDR3 nucleotides read TGTGCCAGCAGTGGCCAGTCGAACACTGAAGCTTTCTTT.